Listed here are 29 T cell receptor beta chains from one sample, sequenced in a study of identical twins. TCRdb re-analysed the 5' RACE reads in MiXCR, keeping a single row per CDR3 protein. The profile shows roughly 700,000 distinct CDR3 sequences, 8.6% of them singletons. The sample also formed part of further work on yellow fever vaccine responses in identical twins.

Specimen: PBMCs. The receptors shown here come from a woman aged 18-30 years in good health.

This clonotype was observed a handful of times. The V and J genes are TRBV20-1 and TRBJ2-7, with 8 bases fitting TRBD2. CDR1 and CDR2 from the germline V gene are DFQATT and SNEGSKA (reference sequence). There are 16 residues in the CDR3. Trimming at V came to 0 bases and at J to 7 bases, leaving 14 bases not matched to a gene. This CDR3 is CSARDRGGGSPSEQYF. CDR3 nucleotides: TGCAGTGCTAGAGATCGGGGCGGGGGGTCCCCCTCGGAGCAGTACTTC.

This rearrangement joins TRBV4-3 to TRBJ2-3, with a tentative D call TRBD2 (6 bases). Germline V gives CDR1 LGHNA, CDR2 YSLEER. CDR3 length: 17 amino acids. V gave up 0 bases and J gave up 3 bases, with 16 bases separating them. Written as DNA, the CDR3 is TGCGCCAGCAGCCAAGATCTTCGGGGGAGCTGGACAGATACGCAGTATTTT. It translates to CASSQDLRGSWTDTQYF.

This clonotype showed up many times. Its ends do not fully match the called genes, so a read error is possible. The chain has TRBV5-1 and TRBJ2-2, with D perhaps matching TRBD1 or TRBD2 (5 bases each). In germline, CDR1 is SGHRS, CDR2 YFSETQ. There are 13 residues in the CDR3. The CDR3 sequence: CASSLEGPGELFF. The CDR3 DNA reads as TGTGCCAGCAGCTTAGAGGGGCCCGGGGAGCTGTTTTTT. The entire variable domain, with the rest obtained from reference TRBV5-1 and TRBJ2-2, is as follows: KAGVTQTPRYLIKTRGQQVTLSCSPISGHRSVSWYQQTPGQGLQFLFEYFSETQRNKGNFPGRFSGRQFSNSRSEMNVSTLELGDSALYLCASSLEGPGELFFGEGSRLTVL.

As concerns this clonotype: A much larger clone lies a single base off, so this may be a read error. This chain connects TRBV4-3 to TRBJ2-7; D possibly corresponds to TRBD1 (5 bases). Trimming took 4 bases from V and 2 from J, leaving 15 bases between them. The CDR3 consists of 15 residues. Germline V lookup: CDR1 LGHNA, CDR2 YSLEER. The CDR3, as DNA: TGCGCCAGCAGCCTATCAGCACAGGTTCCCTACGAGCAGTACTTC. Protein product: CASSLSAQVPYEQYF.

The rearrangement links TRBV6-5 to TRBJ2-5, with D maybe TRBD2 (6 bases). This CDR3 has 17 amino acids. V gave up 2 bases and J gave up 2 bases, with 18 bases separating them. Germline V gives CDR1 MNHEY, CDR2 SVGAGI. The CDR3 loop is CASSYPRDSIPQETQYF. CDR3 coding DNA: TGTGCCAGCAGTTACCCCCGGGACTCAATCCCTCAAGAGACCCAGTACTTC.

This clonotype was picked up a small number of times. The chain uses TRBV7-2 and TRBJ1-5, with D possibly TRBD1 on 6 matching bases. Per the germline V gene, CDR1 is SGHTA and CDR2 is FQGNSA. The V gene lost 5 bases and the J gene lost 6 bases, with 20 bases spanning the gap. This CDR3 has 16 amino acids. CDR3 nucleotides: TGTGCCAGCAGCCTAGAGGGGCGGGGGCTGGGTCAGCCCCAGCATTTT. This codes for CASSLEGRGLGQPQHF. Combining the CDR3 with reference TRBV7-2 and TRBJ1-5 gives the whole variable domain GAGVSQSPSNKVTEKGKDVELRCDPISGHTALYWYRQSLGQGLEFLIYFQGNSAPDKSGLPSDRFSAERTGGSVSTLTIQRTQQEDSAVYLCASSLEGRGLGQPQHFGDGTRLSIL.

This clonotype showed up just a few times. The chain links TRBV29-1 to TRBJ2-7, with D possibly being TRBD1 (5 bases). The germline gives CDR1 SQVTM, CDR2 ANQGSEA. CDR3 length: 11 residues. The V gene lost 5 bases and the J gene lost 3 bases, with 8 bases spanning the gap. In nucleotides, the CDR3 is TGCAGCGTTCAGGGTCTCTACGAGCAGTACTTC. Its protein product is CSVQGLYEQYF.

This clonotype was recorded many times. The chain carries TRBV5-1 and TRBJ1-3; a weak D match, TRBD1 (5 bases). Germline loops: CDR1 SGHRS, CDR2 YFSETQ. The CDR3 has 17 amino acids. Trimming left V 3 bases short and J 1 base short, with 17 bases between. CDR3 in DNA: TGCGCCAGCAGCTCGCGCGTCGGGGAGGGGTCTGGAAACACCATATATTTT. Translating gives CASSSRVGEGSGNTIYF.

This clonotype was seen a handful of times. The V and J genes are TRBV20-1 and TRBJ2-4; no definite D call. CDR3 length equals 13 residues. From germline, CDR1 is DFQATT and CDR2 SNEGSKA (reference sequence). V shed 6 bases and J shed 1 base, with 10 bases lying between them. Written as DNA, the CDR3 is TGCAGTGCCCCGACCGGGGCCAAAAACATTCAGTACTTC. The encoded protein is CSAPTGAKNIQYF.

This clonotype occurred a few times. J is TRBJ2-1 and V is TRBV7-9, with no clear D. V was cut by 10 bases and J by 9 bases, with 13 bases left in between. This CDR3 contains 11 residues. In germline, CDR1 is SEHNR, CDR2 FQNEAQ (reference sequence). The CDR3 is CATDVGGEQFF. The DNA for the CDR3 is TGTGCCACAGATGTGGGCGGTGAGCAGTTCTTC.

This clonotype was seen many times. The V call is TRBV5-1, the J call TRBJ2-7; no clear D gene. The CDR3 is 13 amino acids. Trimming removed 0 bases from V and 6 bases from J, with 10 bases in between. Germline CDR1 SGHRS, CDR2 YFSETQ. This CDR3 reads CASSLEDLLEQYF. The CDR3, as DNA: TGCGCCAGCAGCTTGGAAGACCTGCTCGAGCAGTACTTC.

This clonotype was counted a few times. This chain joins TRBV2 and TRBJ1-1; the D is unclear. Deletions cut 3 bases from V and 4 bases from J, with 12 bases between. The CDR3 extends over 14 amino acids. Germline assignment: CDR1 SNHLY and CDR2 FYNNEI. CDR3 amino acids: CASSEHSLSTEAFF. CDR3 nucleotide sequence: TGTGCCAGCAGTGAGCACAGTTTGAGCACTGAAGCTTTCTTT.

The chain carries TRBV24-1 and TRBJ2-1; tentatively, D is TRBD2 (6 bases). Germline values: CDR1 KGHDR, CDR2 SFDVKD. V lost 0 bases, J lost 0 bases, and 8 bases lay in between. This CDR3 spans 16 amino acids. CDR3 sequence (DNA): TGTGCCACCAGTGATTTGCGGGGGAGCTCCTACAATGAGCAGTTCTTC. Translating it yields CATSDLRGSSYNEQFF.

Ten or more counts support this clonotype. The V and J genes are TRBV29-1 and TRBJ2-4; unclear D gene. The CDR3 runs to 13 residues. Trimming took off 2 bases at V and 0 bases at J, with 5 bases between the two ends. The V gene's germline CDR1 is SQVTM and CDR2 ANQGSEA. The CDR3 spells CSVEPQAKNIQYF. The CDR3 bases are TGCAGCGTTGAACCCCAAGCCAAAAACATTCAGTACTTC.

This clonotype was seen ten or more times. This rearrangement joins TRBV12-3 or TRBV12-4 to TRBJ1-2; D is possibly TRBD1 (5 bases). Trimming removed 6 bases at V and 6 bases at J, with 14 bases between. CDR3 length equals 13 residues. CDR3 DNA: TGTGCCAGCAGCCTAACAGGTGGCGATGGCTACACCTTC. Translation: CASSLTGGDGYTF.

This clonotype was counted at least ten times. V gene TRBV12-3 or TRBV12-4 combines with J gene TRBJ2-3; 10 nucleotides align to TRBD1. Germline trimming cut 4 bases from V and 2 bases from J; bases unmatched to any gene: 3. There are 15 residues in the CDR3. DNA for the CDR3: TGTGCCAGCAGTTCGGGACAGGGGTTCACAGATACGCAGTATTTT. It yields the protein CASSSGQGFTDTQYF.

The V gene is TRBV25-1, the J gene TRBJ2-3, with 7 positions matching TRBD2. V dropped 4 bases and J dropped 8; count of bases not matched to a gene: 0. This CDR3 region has 11 residues. The germline gives CDR1 MGHDK, CDR2 SYGVNS. The CDR3 DNA follows: TGTGCCAGCAGTGGACTAGCTACGCAGTATTTT. It is translated as CASSGLATQYF.

The rearrangement links TRBV2 to TRBJ1-2; D gene uncertain. The germline CDR1 and CDR2 sequences are SNHLY and FYNNEI. The CDR3 consists of 10 residues. Trimming stripped 7 bases from V and 0 bases from J, with 0 bases between. This CDR3 is CASTNYGYTF. CDR3 nucleotide sequence: TGTGCCAGCACTAACTATGGCTACACCTTC.

This clonotype was seen ten or more times. The chain links TRBV25-1 to TRBJ2-3; D remains ambiguous. The germline V gene has CDR1 MGHDK and CDR2 SYGVNS. The length of the CDR3 is 13 residues. The ends were cut back, 6 bases at V and 2 bases at J, with 9 bases in the middle. The CDR3 sequence: CASRDTVTDTQYF. CDR3 coding DNA: TGTGCCAGCAGGGATACGGTCACAGATACGCAGTATTTT.

This clonotype was counted only a few times. The rearrangement uses TRBV4-1 and TRBJ2-3, with 7 positions matching TRBD1. The J segment lost 8 bases and the V segment lost 2 bases, leaving 4 bases of the junction unmatched. The CDR3 spans 13 residues. Germline V gene data show CDR1 as MGHRA and CDR2 as YSYEKL. The CDR3, as DNA: TGCGCCAGCAGCCAACTACAGGGGACTACGCAGTATTTT. Residues: CASSQLQGTTQYF.

The sample holds many counts of this clonotype. The rearrangement links TRBV6-1 to TRBJ1-1; possibly TRBD1 for D (5 bases). V lost 6 bases, J lost 1 base, and 15 bases lay in between. The CDR3 length is 15 residues. The V gene's germline CDR1 is MNHNS and CDR2 SASEGT. The CDR3 DNA reads as TGTGCCAGCAGGGAGTACGGGACGGGGAACACTGAAGCTTTCTTT. Protein sequence: CASREYGTGNTEAFF.

This clonotype was recorded at least ten times. CDR3 in amino acids: CASSQDRAVQETQYF. CDR3 bases: TGCGCCAGCAGCCAAGATCGGGCAGTCCAAGAGACCCAGTACTTC. The V gene is TRBV4-3, the J gene TRBJ2-5; D remains unclear. The CDR3 length is 15 residues. V lost 0 bases and J lost 1, with 9 bases in between. Germline loops: CDR1 LGHNA, CDR2 YSLEER.

This clonotype was picked up many times. The chain is built from TRBV12-3 or TRBV12-4 and TRBJ2-7; a weak D match, TRBD2 (5 bases). V was shortened by 5 bases and J by 2 bases, with 13 bases between the two germline ends. CDR3 length: 14 residues. The CDR3 spells CASSPIGGTYEQYF. DNA for the CDR3: TGTGCCAGCAGTCCTATCGGAGGCACCTACGAGCAGTACTTC.

A few counts support this clonotype. The chain carries TRBV4-2 and TRBJ2-6; D gene uncertain. Germline V gene lookup returns CDR1 LGHNA and CDR2 YNFKEQ. The CDR3 spans 16 residues. V shed 3 bases and J shed 1 base, with 10 bases lying between them. The CDR3 here is CASSQETQSGANVLTF. The CDR3 region has the DNA TGTGCCAGCAGCCAGGAGACGCAGTCTGGGGCCAACGTCCTGACTTTC.

In its sample, this clonotype was seen many times. The chain couples TRBV3-1 to TRBJ2-1, with 9 bases matching TRBD2. This CDR3 is 15 amino acids long. Germline V gene data show CDR1 as LGHDT and CDR2 as YNNKEL (reference sequence). V trimming: 7 bases; J trimming: 5 bases; junction bases outside the gene matches: 9. CDR3 nucleotides: TGTGCCAGCAACCCAAGCGGGGGGAACGACAATGAGCAGTTCTTC. Translated, it gives CASNPSGGNDNEQFF.

This chain joins TRBV9 and TRBJ2-2; no definite D call. V lost 0 bases and J 0 bases, leaving 9 bases between the germline ends. Germline lookup yields CDR1 SGDLS and CDR2 YYNGEE. This CDR3 has 16 residues. This CDR3 is CASSVVNTPNTGELFF. CDR3 sequence (DNA): TGTGCCAGCAGCGTAGTAAACACTCCGAACACCGGGGAGCTGTTTTTT.

This clonotype was seen at least ten times. The V gene is TRBV10-2, the J gene TRBJ2-7; 9 bases line up with TRBD2. Germline CDR1 is WSHSY and CDR2 is SAAADI. This CDR3 has 18 residues. V dropped 5 bases and J dropped 0; count of bases not matched to a gene: 14. As DNA, the CDR3 is TGCGCCAGCAGTTGGGGGGGAGGACTAGCGCTAAGCTCCTACGAGCAGTACTTC. Protein: CASSWGGGLALSSYEQYF.

This clonotype was seen a few times. The chain uses TRBV10-3 and TRBJ2-1; D may be TRBD1 (6 bases). Germline CDR1 is ENHRY and CDR2 is SYGVKD. This CDR3 region has 13 residues. The V gene lost 7 bases and the J gene lost 8 bases, with 15 bases spanning the gap. The CDR3: CAITSSQGYEQFF. The DNA for the CDR3 is TGTGCCATCACAAGCTCACAGGGATATGAGCAGTTCTTC.

Comments on this clonotype: The junction shows a germline mismatch at one end, possibly a read error. The chain carries TRBV3-1 and TRBJ2-7; D is possibly TRBD2 (5 bases). Germline V gene lookup returns CDR1 LGHDT and CDR2 YNNKEL (reference sequence). This CDR3 is 14 amino acids long. The CDR3 loop reads CASNQLDSPYEQYF. The CDR3 bases are TGTGCCAGCAACCAACTAGATTCGCCCTACGAGCAGTACTTC.